These 22 T cell receptor beta chains were sequenced from one sample in a study of OX40 agonist ivuxolimab in advanced cancers. Some clones are missing from TCRdb's copy, which holds only in-frame ones; the method was immunoSEQ multiplex PCR. Found here are fewer than 90,000 clones, 70% to 90% of them singletons; the top ten hold about 1.1%. The sample in question was CD4+ or CD8+ T cells sorted from blood, obtained in a trial of the OX40 agonist ivuxolimab. These receptor sequences come from an adult with an advanced solid tumor such as melanoma, head and neck, liver or kidney cancer.

The chain uses TRBV30 and TRBJ1-5, with no clear D. The CDR3 loop spans 15 amino acids. V was clipped by 2 bases and J by 0 bases, with 11 bases between them. Germline V gene sequence: CDR1 GTSNPN, CDR2 SVGIG (reference sequence). CDR3 bases: TGTGCCTGGAGTTCGATTGGTTATAGCAATCAGCCCCAGCATTTT. Translating it yields CAWSSIGYSNQPQHF. Drawing the rest from reference TRBV30 and TRBJ1-5, the complete variable domain is SQTIHQWPATLVQPVGSPLSLECTVEGTSNPNLYWYRQAAGRGLQLLFYSVGIGQISSEVPQNLSASRPQDRQFILSSKKLLLSDSGFYLCAWSSIGYSNQPQHFGDGTRLSIL.

The chain employs TRBV5-8 and TRBJ2-5; D might be TRBD1 (7 bases). Matching the DNA end better, TRBJ2-7 makes the J call doubtful. The V gene's germline CDR1 is SGHTS and CDR2 YDEGEE. The CDR3 sequence is 12 residues long. CDR3: CASSPQGGEQYF. The CDR3 nucleotides read TGTGCCAGCAGCCCGCAGGGGGGCGAGCAGTACTTC.

The rearrangement links TRBV9 to TRBJ2-3; D remains ambiguous. The germline V gene encodes CDR1 SGDLS and CDR2 YYNGEE. The CDR3 runs to 17 residues. V was trimmed by 4 bases and J by 1 base, leaving 19 bases between them. Written as DNA, the CDR3 is TGTGCCAGCAGCCCAACGGACGGGTCGTCTGGCACAGATACGCAGTATTTT. Protein product: CASSPTDGSSGTDTQYF.

The chain is built from TRBV10-3 and TRBJ1-5, with D hard to call. Deletions cut 2 bases from V and 4 bases from J, with 9 bases between. The germline V gene encodes CDR1 ENHRY and CDR2 SYGVKD. The CDR3 runs 14 residues. The CDR3 loop reads CAISEADVNQPQHF. CDR3 in DNA: TGTGCCATCAGTGAGGCGGATGTGAATCAGCCCCAGCATTTT.

V is TRBV6-6 and J is TRBJ1-2; D uncertain. Germline V gives CDR1 MNHNY, CDR2 SVGAGI (reference sequence). The CDR3 is 13 residues long. V gave up 5 bases and J gave up 0 bases, with 7 bases separating them. This CDR3 reads CASSPGTNYGYTF. The DNA for the CDR3 is TGTGCCAGCAGTCCCGGGACTAACTATGGCTACACCTTC.

The chain joins TRBV19 to TRBJ2-2; 10 bases align to TRBD1. Looked up from germline, CDR1 is LNHDA and CDR2 is SQIVND (reference sequence). This CDR3 comprises 17 residues. V was clipped by 6 bases and J by 6 bases; unmatched bases: 13. CDR3 coding DNA: TGTGCCAGTAGACCTAAGACGGGACAGGGGTCCCCCGGGGAGCTGTTTTTT. Its translation: CASRPKTGQGSPGELFF. Together with reference TRBV19 and TRBJ2-2, the CDR3 gives the full variable domain: DGGITQSPKYLFRKEGQNVTLSCEQNLNHDAMYWYRQDPGQGLRLIYYSQIVNDFQKGDIAEGYSVSREKKESFPLTVTSAQKNPTAFYLCASRPKTGQGSPGELFFGEGSRLTVL.

V gene TRBV18 combines with J gene TRBJ2-7; possible D gene TRBD2, 6 bases. This CDR3 is 16 amino acids long. Germline loops: CDR1 KGHSH, CDR2 LQKENI. V was cut by 2 bases and J by 0 bases, with 14 bases left in between. The CDR3 loop is CASSPSGGASSYEQYF. CDR3 nucleotides: TGTGCCAGCTCACCAAGTGGAGGGGCGAGCTCCTACGAGCAGTACTTC.

This chain joins TRBV29-1 and TRBJ2-3, with 9 bases fitting TRBD2. Germline-derived CDR1 and CDR2 are SQVTM and ANQGSEA. The J segment lost 2 bases and the V segment lost 7 bases, leaving 4 bases of the junction unmatched. The CDR3 extends over 13 amino acids. CDR3 sequence reads: CSGGGGVTDTQYF. CDR3 nucleotide sequence: TGCAGCGGGGGCGGGGGGGTCACAGATACGCAGTATTTT.

This clone came up a few times. This chain links TRBV7-2 with TRBJ1-5, with a weak D call TRBD1 (5 bases). Germline lookup yields CDR1 SGHTA and CDR2 FQGNSA. Between the trimmed V and J ends, which lost 8 bases and 6 bases, there was a span of 14 bases. This CDR3 has 13 residues. The CDR3 DNA reads TGTGCCAGCCCTGGGCAGGGTAGTCAGCCCCAGCATTTT. This encodes CASPGQGSQPQHF.

The chain carries TRBV6-1 and TRBJ2-5; the D gene could be TRBD1 or TRBD2 (5 bases each). The V gene lost 6 bases and the J gene lost 2 bases, with 10 bases spanning the gap. This CDR3 region has 13 residues. Per the germline V gene, CDR1 is MNHNS and CDR2 is SASEGT. The CDR3 DNA reads TGTGCCAGCAGCCGGGACGGTCAAGAGACCCAGTACTTC. Protein product: CASSRDGQETQYF.

This clone has a handful of counts. The V call is TRBV30, the J call TRBJ1-5; D possibly corresponds to TRBD1 (5 bases). CDR1 is GTSNPN and CDR2 is SVGIG in the germline V gene (reference sequence). The V gene lost 0 bases and the J gene lost 7 bases, with 13 bases spanning the gap. The CDR3 runs 14 residues. The DNA of the CDR3 is TGTGCCTGGAGTGTACAAGGGGTTAAGCAGCCCCAGCATTTT. Translation: CAWSVQGVKQPQHF.

The table lists this clone with a few counts. The chain combines TRBV7-6 with TRBJ2-3; TRBD1 matches 7 bases. The CDR3 has 15 amino acids. With 5 bases clipped from V and 2 bases from J, the junction kept 7 bases outside the gene matches. Germline V gene data show CDR1 as SGHVS and CDR2 as FNYEAQ. This CDR3 reads CASSPVQGITDTQYF. CDR3 in DNA: TGTGCCAGCAGCCCCGTACAGGGGATCACAGATACGCAGTATTTT. Together with reference TRBV7-6 and TRBJ2-3, the CDR3 gives the full variable domain: GAGVSQSPRYKVTKRGQDVALRCDPISGHVSLYWYRQALGQGPEFLTYFNYEAQQDKSGLPNDRFSAERPEGSISTLTIQRTEQRDSAMYRCASSPVQGITDTQYFGPGTRLTVL.

The chain joins TRBV19 to TRBJ2-5; TRBD1 aligns across 9 bases. After removal of 0 bases from V and 4 bases from J, the junction contained 3 bases not matched to a gene. The CDR3 is made up of 15 amino acids. Germline lookup yields CDR1 LNHDA and CDR2 SQIVND (reference sequence). The CDR3 spells CASSIDQDRGETQYF. CDR3 DNA sequence: TGTGCCAGTAGTATAGATCAGGACAGGGGAGAGACCCAGTACTTC.

The chain is built from TRBV11-3 and TRBJ2-3, with a weak D call TRBD2 (6 bases). Germline V CDR1 and CDR2: SGHNT, YENEEA. Trimming removed 5 bases at V and 2 bases at J, with 11 bases between. The CDR3 has 14 residues. The CDR3 spells CASSHRGDTDTQYF. CDR3 coding DNA: TGTGCCAGCAGCCATCGCGGGGACACAGATACGCAGTATTTT.

This clone turned up a few times. V is TRBV2 and J is TRBJ1-5, with TRBD1 matching 9 bases. The germline gives CDR1 SNHLY, CDR2 FYNNEI. J was trimmed by 3 bases and V by 8 bases; bases with no gene match: 11. The CDR3 extends over 16 amino acids. CDR3 amino acids: CASQNRGRKSNQPQHF. DNA of the CDR3: TGTGCCAGCCAAAACAGGGGGCGAAAGTCCAATCAGCCCCAGCATTTT.

The chain combines TRBV5-1 with TRBJ2-3; tentative D call: TRBD1 (6 bases). V shed 5 bases and J shed 4 bases, with 14 bases lying between them. Germline-derived CDR1 and CDR2 are SGHRS and YFSETQ. This CDR3 is 14 amino acids long. The CDR3 region is CASSWSGEADTQYF. CDR3 bases: TGCGCCAGCAGTTGGTCAGGGGAAGCAGATACGCAGTATTTT.

The V gene is TRBV7-2, the J gene TRBJ2-1, with 9 bases fitting TRBD1. Unmatched junction bases numbered 12, after V lost 2 bases and J lost 10 bases. Germline CDR1 SGHTA, CDR2 FQGNSA. The CDR3 covers 16 residues. CDR3: CASSLRHPGQGGEQFF. CDR3 DNA sequence: TGTGCCAGCAGCTTAAGGCATCCGGGACAGGGTGGGGAGCAGTTCTTC.

V gene TRBV7-2 combines with J gene TRBJ1-3; no reliable D call. The CDR3 consists of 12 residues. CDR1 is SGHTA, CDR2 FQGNSA, per germline. Trimming removed 5 bases from V and 4 bases from J, with 6 bases in between. The CDR3 sequence: CASSRTGNTIYF. The CDR3 coding sequence is TGTGCCAGCAGCCGTACAGGAAACACCATATATTTT.

The rearrangement uses TRBV19 and TRBJ2-7; the match to TRBD1 covers 7 bases. V lost 1 base, J lost 2 bases, and 2 bases stayed unmatched. The CDR3 extends over 14 amino acids. Germline CDR1 LNHDA, CDR2 SQIVND (reference sequence). The CDR3 protein is CASSIGDRAYEQYF. CDR3 DNA: TGTGCCAGTAGTATAGGTGACAGGGCCTACGAGCAGTACTTC.

The chain combines TRBV6-5 with TRBJ2-5; D might be TRBD2 (5 bases). The length of the CDR3 is 13 residues. The V end lost 4 bases, the J end lost 0 bases, and 6 bases lay between the germline ends. CDR1 is MNHEY and CDR2 is SVGAGI in the germline V gene. In DNA form, the CDR3 reads TGTGCCAGCAGTTGGGAGTACCAAGAGACCCAGTACTTC. This codes for CASSWEYQETQYF.

The V gene is TRBV5-1, the J gene TRBJ2-2; the match to TRBD2 covers 14 bases. V trimming: 4 bases; J trimming: 7 bases; junction bases outside the gene matches: 6. The germline V gene has CDR1 SGHRS and CDR2 YFSETQ. The CDR3 totals 16 residues. The DNA for the CDR3 is TGCGCCAGCAGCGTGACTAGCGGGGGGGCAAACGGGGAGCTGTTTTTT. Its translation: CASSVTSGGANGELFF.

The gene calls are TRBV18 and TRBJ2-3; 8 bases line up with TRBD1. The V gene end was trimmed by 2 bases and the J gene end by 6 bases; junction bases not matched to a gene: 4. This CDR3 spans 14 amino acids. Germline CDR1 is KGHSH and CDR2 is LQKENI. The CDR3 nucleotides read TGTGCCAGCTCACCAAGGACAGGGTTGGATACGCAGTATTTT. Amino acid sequence: CASSPRTGLDTQYF.